This T cell receptor beta chain was sequenced for a study of blood T cell repertoires in COVID-19 (dated by TCRdb to the early 2020s). Regarding the research as a whole: The collaborator samples originated in the United States, Italy and Spain and spanned the acute and convalescent phases of COVID-19. Where available, HLA class I and class II types were taken from metadata supplied by the sample provider and were not determined by assay-based typing. Sample metadata almost always included a de-identified subject ID, COVID-19 status, age in years and sex. The samples were drawn from two sources: the first 160 participants of the ongoing ImmuneRACE study, and 1,254 subjects contributed by 6 global collaborators. A freely available public database, intended as a resource for researchers studying the immune response to SARS-CoV-2, is where the repertoires were released. The material from the prospective study consisted of cDNA or gDNA derived from T cells, B-cell-depleted T cells, or PBMCs. Subjects who had been exposed to COVID-19, were actively infected with it, or had recovered from it provided the deeply sampled blood TCRbeta repertoires that made up the dataset. Study-wide findings and limitations: Clinical and demographic metadata were provided uncurated, with the amount varying by source and participant.

Whole blood was collected in K2EDTA tubes by collaborating institutions according to the institutions' own protocols. For TCRbeta analysis, collaborator samples were shipped as frozen whole blood, as isolated PBMCs, or as DNA extracted from either sample type. TCRbeta CDR3 regions were amplified from genomic DNA using the immunoSEQ Assay, a bias-controlled multiplex PCR. The study's processing was this. The number of nucleated cells in each sample was estimated from the amplification of reference gene primers within the assay. Sequence reads were collapsed and filtered to measure the absolute abundance of every unique TCRbeta CDR3 rearrangement. For each sample, productive Simpson clonality was calculated by taking the square root of Simpson's diversity index across productive rearrangements. This immuneACCESS table, as held by TCRdb, lists in-frame sequences with V and J called but not all clones. Of the missing ones, under half trace to an unresolved V gene in checked studies; the others have no known cause. The V and J calls and clone size come from that table; D and trimming were worked out from the DNA. The sample profile shows about 65,000 clones; about 81% of them were found once. Clones ranked in the top ten supply about 16% of the sample.

Concerning this clone: It has no known antigen specificity. Base qualities are missing; no much larger clone stands one base away.

CDR3 length: 12 amino acids, cysteine to phenylalanine. Only the CDR3 DNA stays, 36 bases, in frame from base 1. The germline V gene (reference sequence) supplies CDR1 LNHDA and CDR2 SQIVND. The V and J ends are trimmed by 6 bases and 5 bases, leaving 8 bases between them. The chain links TRBV19 with TRBJ1-5, with no D gene named confidently. The sequenced sample consisted of peripheral blood. The TCR was taken from a man older than 75 with acute or convalescent COVID-19. The nucleotide sequence is TGTGCCAGTAGCCTACTAGATCAGCCCCAGCATTTT. The resulting protein is CASSLLDQPQHF.